Below are 5 T cell receptor beta chains sequenced from a single sample in a study of CD8 T cells in ankylosing spondylitis. Findings and limits, study-wide: A motif in TCR beta, a set of under ten highly homologous variants, appeared characteristic of ankylosing spondylitis blood.

Their specific antigens are unknown. A single record per CDR3 protein comes from TCRdb applying MiXCR to the 5' RACE reads. The sample contains some 800,000 distinct CDR3 sequences, approximately 12% of which appear only once. The sequencing input was blood, either unsorted or a sorted T cell fraction (not recorded which). The receptor source for this set is a male donor with ankylosing spondylitis.

The chain carries TRBV4-2 and TRBJ2-1; no firm D call. Germline values: CDR1 LGHNA, CDR2 YNFKEQ. V was cut by 3 bases and J by 9 bases, with 15 bases left in between. The CDR3 sequence is 14 residues long. CDR3 nucleotide sequence: TGTGCCAGCAGCCACCCTGGCGGCGTCGGTGAGCAGTTCTTC. Encoded protein: CASSHPGGVGEQFF.

The V call is TRBV7-2, the J call TRBJ2-5; no definite D call. Germline V CDR1 and CDR2: SGHTA, FQGNSA. Trimming took 4 bases from V and 1 from J, leaving 10 bases between them. The CDR3 has 14 amino acids. The CDR3, as DNA: TGTGCCAGCAGCTCCCCGCCCGGCCAAGAGACCCAGTACTTC. It translates to CASSSPPGQETQYF.

This chain links TRBV30 with TRBJ1-6, with D unresolved. Germline V lookup: CDR1 GTSNPN, CDR2 SVGIG (reference sequence). CDR3 length: 18 residues. Trimming shortened V by 3 bases and J by 6 bases, and 24 bases separated the two germline ends. CDR3 coding DNA: TGTGCCTGGAGCGGAGGAATGGGAACAGTCCTTTTTAATTCACCCCTCCACTTT. As protein: CAWSGGMGTVLFNSPLHF.

This clonotype was recorded at least ten times. This chain joins TRBV5-1 and TRBJ1-1; unclear D gene. The germline CDR1 and CDR2 sequences are SGHRS and YFSETQ. The ends were cut back, 0 bases at V and 1 base at J, with 7 bases in the middle. The CDR3 is made up of 14 amino acids. The CDR3 DNA reads as TGCGCCAGCAGCTTGGAACCAGCGAACACTGAAGCTTTCTTT. It is translated as CASSLEPANTEAFF.

CDR3 sequence reads: CASSQVRLAGPVGEQFF. The CDR3 nucleotides are TGTGCCAGCAGCCAAGTACGACTAGCGGGACCCGTAGGTGAGCAGTTCTTC. The chain joins TRBV4-2 to TRBJ2-1; 11 nucleotides agree with TRBD2. Germline CDR1 reads LGHNA; CDR2 reads YNFKEQ. There are 17 residues in the CDR3. The trim removed 1 base at V and 9 bases at J, leaving 11 bases unmatched.